The clone carrying this T cell receptor beta chain was counted many times. Its antigen is undetermined. Germline CDR1 reads SGHRS; CDR2 reads YFSETQ. There are 17 residues in the CDR3. Trimming removed 2 bases at V and 0 bases at J, with 14 bases between. TCRdb passed the 5' RACE reads through MiXCR, listing each CDR3 protein once. The table includes 500,000 to 650,000 distinct CDR3 sequences, approximately 5% detected once. These data come from a study of CD8 T cells in ankylosing spondylitis. Study-level results: A TCR beta motif of roughly 8 highly homologous variants appeared characteristic of ankylosing spondylitis blood.

The TCR sequence derives from a male donor with ankylosing spondylitis. V usage is TRBV5-1 and J usage is TRBJ2-2, with TRBD1 as a possible D gene (6 bases). The sample was blood, either unsorted or a sorted T cell fraction (not recorded which). The CDR3 sequence is CASSFPQGSSNTGELFF. DNA for the CDR3: TGCGCCAGCAGCTTTCCACAGGGAAGTTCGAACACCGGGGAGCTGTTTTTT.